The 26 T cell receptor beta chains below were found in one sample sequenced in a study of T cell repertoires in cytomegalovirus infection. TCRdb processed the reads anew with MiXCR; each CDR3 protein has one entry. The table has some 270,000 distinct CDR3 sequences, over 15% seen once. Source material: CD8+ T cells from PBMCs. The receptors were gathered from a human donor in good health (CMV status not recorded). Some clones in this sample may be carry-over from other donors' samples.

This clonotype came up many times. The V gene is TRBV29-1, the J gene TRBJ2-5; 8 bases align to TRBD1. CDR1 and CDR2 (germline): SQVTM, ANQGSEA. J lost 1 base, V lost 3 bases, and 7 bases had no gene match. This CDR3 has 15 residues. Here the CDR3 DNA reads TGCAGCGTTGACTTTTCGGGACAGGCCCAAGAGACCCAGTACTTC. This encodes CSVDFSGQAQETQYF.

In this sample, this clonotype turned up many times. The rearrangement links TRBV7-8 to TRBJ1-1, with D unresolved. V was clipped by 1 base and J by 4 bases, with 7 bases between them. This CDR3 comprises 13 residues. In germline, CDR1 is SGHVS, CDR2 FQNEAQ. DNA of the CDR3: TGTGCCAGCAGCTTAGGGGAGAGCACTGAAGCTTTCTTT. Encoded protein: CASSLGESTEAFF.

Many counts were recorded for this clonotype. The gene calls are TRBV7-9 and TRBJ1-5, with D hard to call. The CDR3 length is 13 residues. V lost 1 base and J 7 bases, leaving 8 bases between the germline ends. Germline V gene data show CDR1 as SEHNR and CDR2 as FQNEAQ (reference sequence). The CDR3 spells CASSLGPPQPQHF. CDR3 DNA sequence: TGTGCCAGCAGCTTAGGCCCACCCCAGCCCCAGCATTTT.

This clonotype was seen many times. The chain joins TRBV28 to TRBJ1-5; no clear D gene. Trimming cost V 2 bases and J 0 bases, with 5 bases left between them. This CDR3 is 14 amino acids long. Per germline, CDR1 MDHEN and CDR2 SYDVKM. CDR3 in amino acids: CASSLLASNQPQHF. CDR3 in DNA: TGTGCCAGCAGTTTACTCGCTAGCAATCAGCCCCAGCATTTT. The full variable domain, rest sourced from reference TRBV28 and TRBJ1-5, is DVKVTQSSRYLVKRTGEKVFLECVQDMDHENMFWYRQDPGLGLRLIYFSYDVKMKEKGDIPEGYSVSREKKERFSLILESASTNQTSMYLCASSLLASNQPQHFGDGTRLSIL.

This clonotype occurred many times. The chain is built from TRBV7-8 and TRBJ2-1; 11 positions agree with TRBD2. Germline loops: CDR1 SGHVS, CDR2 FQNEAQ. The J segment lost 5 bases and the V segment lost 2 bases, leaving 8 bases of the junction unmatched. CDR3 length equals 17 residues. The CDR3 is CASSLWLAGGLNNEQFF. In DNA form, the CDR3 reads TGTGCCAGCAGCTTATGGCTAGCGGGGGGCCTTAACAATGAGCAGTTCTTC.

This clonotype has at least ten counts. This CDR3 is CASSRDSSNQPQHF. The CDR3 DNA follows: TGTGCCAGCAGCCGGGACAGCAGCAATCAGCCCCAGCATTTT. This chain joins TRBV7-9 and TRBJ1-5; 7 positions agree with TRBD1. The CDR3 has 14 amino acids. CDR1 SEHNR and CDR2 FQNEAQ come from the germline V gene (reference sequence). V lost 5 bases to trimming and J lost 1 base; unmatched junction nucleotides: 2.

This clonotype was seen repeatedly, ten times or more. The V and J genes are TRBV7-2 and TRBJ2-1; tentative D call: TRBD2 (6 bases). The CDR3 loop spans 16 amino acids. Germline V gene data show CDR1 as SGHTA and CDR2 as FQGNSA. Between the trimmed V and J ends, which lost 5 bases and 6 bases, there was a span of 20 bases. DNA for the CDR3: TGTGCCAGCAGCCCCCTCCCCGGGACTTCTGCCAATGAGCAGTTCTTC. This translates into CASSPLPGTSANEQFF.

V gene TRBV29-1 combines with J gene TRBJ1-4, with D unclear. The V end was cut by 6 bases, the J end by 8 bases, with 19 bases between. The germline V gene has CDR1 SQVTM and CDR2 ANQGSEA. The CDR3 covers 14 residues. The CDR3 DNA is TGCAGCGTGACCCTCGGAGGCAGTTGGGAAAAACTGTTTTTT. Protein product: CSVTLGGSWEKLFF.

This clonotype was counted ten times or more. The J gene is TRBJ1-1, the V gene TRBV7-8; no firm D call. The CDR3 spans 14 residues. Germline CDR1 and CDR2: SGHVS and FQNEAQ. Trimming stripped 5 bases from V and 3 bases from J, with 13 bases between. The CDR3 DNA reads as TGTGCCAGCAGCATGGGGAGGGCCCACACTGAAGCTTTCTTT. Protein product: CASSMGRAHTEAFF.

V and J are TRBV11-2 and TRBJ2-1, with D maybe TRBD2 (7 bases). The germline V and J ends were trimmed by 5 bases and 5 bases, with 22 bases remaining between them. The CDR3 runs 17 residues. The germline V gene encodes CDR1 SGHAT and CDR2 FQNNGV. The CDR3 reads CASSLHVGRGGDNEQFF. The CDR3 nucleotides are TGTGCCAGCAGCCTGCACGTAGGGAGGGGGGGTGACAATGAGCAGTTCTTC.

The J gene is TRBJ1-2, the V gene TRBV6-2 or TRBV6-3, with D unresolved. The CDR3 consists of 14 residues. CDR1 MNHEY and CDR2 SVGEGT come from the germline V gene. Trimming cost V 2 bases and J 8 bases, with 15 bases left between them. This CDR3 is CASSYQLGGEGYTF. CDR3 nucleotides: TGTGCCAGCAGTTACCAACTCGGCGGGGAAGGCTACACCTTC.

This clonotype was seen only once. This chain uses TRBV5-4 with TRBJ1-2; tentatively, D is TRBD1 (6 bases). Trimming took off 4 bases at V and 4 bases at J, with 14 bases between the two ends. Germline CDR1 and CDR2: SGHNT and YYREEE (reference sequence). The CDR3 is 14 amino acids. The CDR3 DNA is TGTGCCAGCAGCCGGAGTGGGACAACCTATGGCTACACCTTC. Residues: CASSRSGTTYGYTF.

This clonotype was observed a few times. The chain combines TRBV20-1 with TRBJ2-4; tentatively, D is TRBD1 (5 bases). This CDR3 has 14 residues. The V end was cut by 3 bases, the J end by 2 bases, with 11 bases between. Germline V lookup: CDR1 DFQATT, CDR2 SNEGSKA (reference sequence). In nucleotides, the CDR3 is TGCAGTGCTAGGGAACAGGTTACCAAAAACATTCAGTACTTC. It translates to CSAREQVTKNIQYF.

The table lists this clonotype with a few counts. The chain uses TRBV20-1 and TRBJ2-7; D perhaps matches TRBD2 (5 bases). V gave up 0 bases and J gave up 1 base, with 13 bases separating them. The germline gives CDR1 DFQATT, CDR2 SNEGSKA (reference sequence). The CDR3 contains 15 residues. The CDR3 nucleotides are TGCAGTGCTAGAGATAGCGCAGCCTTTTCCTACGAGCAGTACTTC. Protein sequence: CSARDSAAFSYEQYF.

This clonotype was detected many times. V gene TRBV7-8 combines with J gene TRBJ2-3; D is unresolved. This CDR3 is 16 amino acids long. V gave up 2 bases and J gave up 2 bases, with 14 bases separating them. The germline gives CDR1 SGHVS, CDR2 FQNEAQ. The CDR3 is CASSLSLGKITDTQYF. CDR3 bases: TGTGCCAGCAGCTTATCTCTGGGAAAAATCACAGATACGCAGTATTTT.

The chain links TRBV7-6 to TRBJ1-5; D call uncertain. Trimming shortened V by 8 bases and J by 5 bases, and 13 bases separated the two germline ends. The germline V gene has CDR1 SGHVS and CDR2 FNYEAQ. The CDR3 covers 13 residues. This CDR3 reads CASGEGPHQPQHF. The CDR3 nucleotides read TGTGCCAGCGGGGAAGGACCCCATCAGCCCCAGCATTTT.

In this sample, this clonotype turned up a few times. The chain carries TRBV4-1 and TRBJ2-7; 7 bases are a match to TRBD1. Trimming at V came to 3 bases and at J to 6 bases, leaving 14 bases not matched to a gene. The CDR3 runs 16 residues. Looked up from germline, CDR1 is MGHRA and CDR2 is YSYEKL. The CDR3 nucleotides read TGCGCCAGCAGCCATCCCTCCGGGACAGCTAAATCCGAGCAGTACTTC. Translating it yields CASSHPSGTAKSEQYF.

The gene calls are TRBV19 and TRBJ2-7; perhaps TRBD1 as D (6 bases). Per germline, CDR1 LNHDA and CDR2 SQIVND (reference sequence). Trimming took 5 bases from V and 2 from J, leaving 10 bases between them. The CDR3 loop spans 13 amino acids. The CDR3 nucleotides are TGTGCCAGTAGTCAGGGGTTTCCCTACGAGCAGTACTTC. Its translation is CASSQGFPYEQYF.

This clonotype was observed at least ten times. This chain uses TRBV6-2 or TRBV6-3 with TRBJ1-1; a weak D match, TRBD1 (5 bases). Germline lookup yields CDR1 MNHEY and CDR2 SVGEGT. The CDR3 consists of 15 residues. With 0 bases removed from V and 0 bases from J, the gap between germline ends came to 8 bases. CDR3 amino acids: CASSYSPGMNTEAFF. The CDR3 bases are TGTGCCAGCAGTTACTCGCCAGGGATGAACACTGAAGCTTTCTTT.

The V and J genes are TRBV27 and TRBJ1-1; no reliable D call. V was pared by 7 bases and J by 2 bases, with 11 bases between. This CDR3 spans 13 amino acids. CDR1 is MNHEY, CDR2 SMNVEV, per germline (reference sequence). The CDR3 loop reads CASTGRVNTEAFF. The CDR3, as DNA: TGTGCCAGCACCGGGAGGGTTAACACTGAAGCTTTCTTT.

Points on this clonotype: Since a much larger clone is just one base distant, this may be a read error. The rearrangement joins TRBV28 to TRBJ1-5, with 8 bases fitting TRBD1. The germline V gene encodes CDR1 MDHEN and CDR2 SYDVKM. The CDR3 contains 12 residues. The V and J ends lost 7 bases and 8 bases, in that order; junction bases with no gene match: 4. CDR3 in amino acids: CASKDREEPQHF. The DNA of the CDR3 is TGTGCCAGCAAGGACAGGGAAGAGCCCCAGCATTTT.

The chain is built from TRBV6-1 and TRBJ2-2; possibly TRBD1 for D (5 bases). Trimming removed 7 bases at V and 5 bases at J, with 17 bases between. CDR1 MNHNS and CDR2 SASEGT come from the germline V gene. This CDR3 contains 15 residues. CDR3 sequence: CASNFDSAGTGELFF. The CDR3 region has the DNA TGTGCCAGCAATTTTGACAGCGCAGGGACCGGGGAGCTGTTTTTT.

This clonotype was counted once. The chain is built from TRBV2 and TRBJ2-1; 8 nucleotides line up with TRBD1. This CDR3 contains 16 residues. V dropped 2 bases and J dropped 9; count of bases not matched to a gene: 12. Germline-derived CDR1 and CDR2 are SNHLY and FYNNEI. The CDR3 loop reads CASSERDQGARSEQFF. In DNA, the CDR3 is TGTGCCAGCAGTGAAAGGGACCAGGGGGCGCGTAGTGAGCAGTTCTTC. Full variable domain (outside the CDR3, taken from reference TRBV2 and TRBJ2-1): EPEVTQTPSHQVTQMGQEVILRCVPISNHLYFYWYRQILGQKVEFLVSFYNNEISEKSEIFDDQFSVERPDGSNFTLKIRSTKLEDSAMYFCASSERDQGARSEQFFGPGTRLTVL.

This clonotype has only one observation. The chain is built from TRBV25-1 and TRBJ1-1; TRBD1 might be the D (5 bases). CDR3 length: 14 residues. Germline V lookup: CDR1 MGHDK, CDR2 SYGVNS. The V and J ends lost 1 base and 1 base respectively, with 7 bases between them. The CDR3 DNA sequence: TGTGCCAGCAGTGAATTGCAGGGGAACACTGAAGCTTTCTTT. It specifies CASSELQGNTEAFF.

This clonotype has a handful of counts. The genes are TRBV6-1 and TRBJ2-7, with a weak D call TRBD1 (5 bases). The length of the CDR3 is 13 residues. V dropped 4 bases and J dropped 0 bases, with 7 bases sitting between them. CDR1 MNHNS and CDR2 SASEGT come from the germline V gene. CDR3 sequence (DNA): TGTGCCAGCAGTGGGACATCCTCCTACGAGCAGTACTTC. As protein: CASSGTSSYEQYF.

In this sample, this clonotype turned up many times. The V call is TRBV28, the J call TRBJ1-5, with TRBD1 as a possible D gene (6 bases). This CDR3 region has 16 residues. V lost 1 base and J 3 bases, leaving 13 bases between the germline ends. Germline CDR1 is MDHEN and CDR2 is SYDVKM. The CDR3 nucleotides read TGTGCCAGCAGTTTATCCGGGACACTGAACAATCAGCCCCAGCATTTT. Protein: CASSLSGTLNNQPQHF.